The text below deals with one TCR beta chain. What it binds is not known. The people who gave samples were healthy Caucasians from Russia, aged roughly 6 to 90. This record comes from a study of blood T cells in healthy people across ages. Overall study results and limits: Both higher diversity and more naive CD4+ cells marked long-lived donors when set against aged donors. Correlation between TCR beta diversity and naive T cell percentage was strong.

The CDR3 has 14 amino acids. CDR1 DFQATT and CDR2 SNEGSKA come from the germline V gene (reference sequence). V lost 0 bases to trimming and J lost 3 bases, with 11 bases between them. Together with a sample-barcoded 5' primer, a J-beta primer mix was included in a second PCR lasting roughly 7 to 11 cycles. Each cDNA molecule, via a template-switch adaptor with 12 random nucleotides, was tagged. TCRdb analysed the 5' RACE reads with MiXCR anew, one entry per CDR3 protein. Found here are about 1.4 million distinct CDR3 sequences, approximately 59% of them singletons; the top ten hold about 6.7%. What was sequenced was blood. The sequence came from a man aged 18 to 30 in good health. V usage is TRBV20-1 and J usage is TRBJ1-1, with D uncertain. This CDR3 is CSAREQNLDTEAFF. In nucleotides, the CDR3 is TGCAGTGCTAGAGAACAGAACCTTGACACTGAAGCTTTCTTT.